The 22 T cell receptor beta chains listed next were all sequenced from one sample in a study of tumor-infiltrating lymphocytes in primary liver carcinoma. The source material, roughly 18-30 mg of unsorted bulk tissue, was used to co-extract RNA and DNA. Total RNA (approximately 450 ng) served as template for TCR beta cDNA synthesis primed by a constant-region primer. Libraries of TCR beta came from three nested multiplex PCR rounds with slightly modified ARM-PCR. With TRBV1-TRBV30 forward primers and a C-beta reverse primer, the first two PCR rounds were run for 9 to 10 cycles each. MiXCR, run by TCRdb on the multiplex PCR reads, gives a single entry per CDR3 protein. The sample lists around 78,000 distinct CDR3 sequences, over 70% occurring once. Sequenced: liver tumor tissue from sampling region 4. Subset indicated: tumor region T4, right-lateral pole. All receptors derive from a woman aged 55-69 years with primary liver carcinoma and hepatitis B virus infection.

A remark on this clonotype: The junction departs from the called germline gene at one end, perhaps through a read error. The rearrangement uses TRBV10-2 and TRBJ1-6; D remains unclear. Germline V gene sequence: CDR1 WSHSY, CDR2 SAAADI. The CDR3 sequence is 14 residues long. CDR3 amino acids: CAISEGGNNSPLHF. CDR3 bases: TGCGCCATCAGTGAGGGAGGGAATAATTCGCCCCTCCACTTT.

About this clonotype: Germline is not matched at one junction end, which may reflect a read error. This chain joins TRBV12-3 or TRBV12-4 and TRBJ2-1, with a possible D match to TRBD2 (6 bases). The CDR3 has 15 residues. DNA of the CDR3: TGTGCCAGCATTCGACTAGTGGGAGCTATGGGTGAGCAATTCTTC. It is translated as CASIRLVGAMGEQFF.

This clonotype was counted between two and nine times. The gene calls are TRBV7-9 and TRBJ2-3, with a tentative D call TRBD2 (5 bases). Trimming removed 7 bases at V and 2 bases at J, with 13 bases between. The germline gives CDR1 SEHNR, CDR2 FQNEAQ (reference sequence). CDR3 size: 14 residues. The CDR3 sequence is CASNPSGSTDTQYF. CDR3 DNA: TGTGCCAGCAACCCCAGCGGATCCACAGATACGCAGTATTTT.

In its sample, this clonotype was seen many times. CDR3 nucleotide sequence: TGTGCCAGCAGCTTGCGCCGCGACGGAGAGACCCAGTACTTC. Protein product: CASSLRRDGETQYF. The rearrangement joins TRBV5-4 to TRBJ2-5; D gene ambiguous. The CDR3 consists of 14 residues. The V and J ends lost 1 base and 4 bases respectively, with 11 bases between them. In germline, CDR1 is SGHNT, CDR2 YYREEE (reference sequence).

In regard to this clonotype: An end of the junction differs from the germline gene, which may be a read error. This chain joins TRBV5-5 and TRBJ2-7, with D possibly TRBD1 on 5 matching bases. Germline CDR1 SGHKS, CDR2 YYEKEE (reference sequence). The CDR3 sequence is 16 residues long. The CDR3 bases are TGTGCCAGCACCCTAACAGGTTCAGTGCTCTCCTACGAGCAGTATTTC. It specifies CASTLTGSVLSYEQYF.

A word on this clonotype: At one end, the junction sequence differs from germline, possibly due to a read error. Here the CDR3 DNA reads TGTGCCTGCAGCTTAGGTTCCTGGTTCGGGGAGTCCCAGTACTTC. Protein product: CACSLGSWFGESQYF. The chain recombines TRBV7-8 with TRBJ2-5; possible D gene TRBD2, 5 bases. CDR3 size: 15 residues. CDR1 is SGHVS and CDR2 is FQNEAQ in the germline V gene.

V is TRBV29-1 and J is TRBJ2-3; D ambiguous. The DNA end favors TRBJ1-5, so the J call may be wrong. Per germline, CDR1 SQVTM and CDR2 ANQGSEA. This CDR3 has 10 residues. CDR3 region: CSVGTDTQHF. CDR3 sequence (DNA): TGCAGCGTAGGTACAGATACGCAGCATTTT.

The chain couples TRBV29-1 to TRBJ1-2; perhaps TRBD1 as D (6 bases). This CDR3 has 13 amino acids. Germline V CDR1 and CDR2: SQVTM, ANQGSEA. Trimming took off 6 bases at V and 3 bases at J, with 14 bases between the two ends. The CDR3 DNA reads as TGCAGCGTGGACCAGGACAGTGACTATGGCTACACCTTC. It specifies CSVDQDSDYGYTF. The full variable domain, its missing parts supplied by reference TRBV29-1 and TRBJ1-2, is SAVISQKPSRDICQRGTSLTIQCQVDSQVTMMFWYRQQPGQSLTLIATANQGSEATYESGFVIDKFPISRPNLTFSTLTVSNMSPEDSSIYLCSVDQDSDYGYTFGSGTRLTVV.

Worth noting for this clonotype: The junction does not match germline at one end; this may be a read error. J is TRBJ2-3 and V is TRBV7-9; TRBD2 matches 11 bases. Germline values: CDR1 SEHNR, CDR2 FQNEAQ (reference sequence). This CDR3 has 15 residues. The CDR3 DNA reads TGTACCAGCATTCTAGCGGGAGGCAGCACAGATACGCAGTATTTT. Translation gives CTSILAGGSTDTQYF.

This clonotype has just a few counts. Possible read error: a much larger clone is one base away. The V gene is TRBV5-8, the J gene TRBJ2-6; D might be TRBD1 (5 bases). V was pared by 4 bases and J by 3 bases, with 11 bases between. Germline V gene sequence: CDR1 SGHTS, CDR2 YDEGEE. The CDR3 is made up of 15 amino acids. CDR3 DNA: TGTGCCAGCAGCGTCGACAGACTTGGGGCCAACGTCCTGACTTTC. Translation: CASSVDRLGANVLTF.

About this clonotype: An end of the junction differs from the germline gene, which may be a read error. The rearrangement links TRBV10-1 to TRBJ2-3, with 7 nucleotides matching TRBD2. CDR1 and CDR2 (germline): WNHNN, SYGVQD (reference sequence). The length of the CDR3 is 14 residues. CDR3 DNA: TGCGCCACCGCGGGAGAAAAGGACACAGATACCCAGTATTTT. It specifies CATAGEKDTDTQYF.

The V call is TRBV19, the J call TRBJ1-1; 7 bases agree with TRBD1. V trimming: 5 bases; J trimming: 5 bases; junction bases outside the gene matches: 8. The germline CDR1 and CDR2 sequences are LNHDA and SQIVND (reference sequence). The CDR3 sequence is 14 residues long. The CDR3 loop reads CASSEYRGRTEAFF. CDR3 DNA sequence: TGTGCCAGTAGTGAGTACAGGGGTCGGACTGAAGCTTTCTTT.

About this clonotype: The junction differs from germline at one of its ends, possibly a read error. The rearrangement joins TRBV7-9 to TRBJ2-3; 9 bases line up with TRBD2. Germline CDR1 is SEHNR and CDR2 is FQNEAQ (reference sequence). This CDR3 is built from 15 residues. The CDR3 loop reads CASSLAGGGADTQYF. Written as DNA, the CDR3 is TGTGCCAGCAGCTTAGCCGGCGGGGGGGCAGATACACAGTATTTT.

Regarding this clonotype: One junction end disagrees with the germline gene, perhaps due to a read error. The V call is TRBV29-1, the J call TRBJ2-1; D uncertain. The CDR3 has 14 amino acids. Germline V gene data show CDR1 as SQVTM and CDR2 as ANQGSEA. The CDR3 spells CSVDLEGKGNEEFF. DNA of the CDR3: TGCAGTGTTGACCTGGAAGGTAAGGGAAATGAGGAGTTCTTC.

Concerning this clonotype itself: Sequence at one end of the junction differs from germline and may be a read error. The CDR3 loop is CAGSQEPGGLRGETQYF. CDR3 DNA sequence: TGTGCCGGCAGCCAAGAACCAGGGGGACTCCGAGGGGAGACCCAGTACTTT. The J gene is TRBJ2-5, the V gene TRBV14, with D perhaps matching TRBD1 (7 bases). The germline CDR1 and CDR2 sequences are SGHDN and FVKESK. The CDR3 runs 17 residues. The entire variable domain, with the rest obtained from reference TRBV14 and TRBJ2-5, is as follows: EAGVTQFPSHSVIEKGQTVTLRCDPISGHDNLYWYRRVMGKEIKFLLHFVKESKQDESGMPNNRFLAERTGGTYSTLKVQPAELEDSGVYFCAGSQEPGGLRGETQYFGPGTRLLVL.

This clonotype showed up just a few times. The rearrangement uses TRBV11-2 and TRBJ2-4, with a possible D match to TRBD2 (5 bases). Germline values: CDR1 SGHAT, CDR2 FQNNGV. This CDR3 is built from 17 residues. Trimming shortened V by 6 bases and J by 0 bases, and 18 bases separated the two germline ends. The CDR3 DNA sequence: TGTGCCAGCAGTTCAGATCTAGGGAGCTCAGCCAAAAACATTCAGTACTTC. Amino acids: CASSSDLGSSAKNIQYF.

This clonotype was seen a single time. This may be a read error: a much more frequent sequence differs by one nucleotide. This chain uses TRBV18 with TRBJ2-1; TRBD2 agrees at 11 bases. CDR1 and CDR2 from the germline V gene are KGHSH and LQKENI. The CDR3 runs 14 residues. The CDR3: CVSSTSGSSHEQFF. The CDR3 DNA reads as TGTGTCAGCTCAACTAGCGGGAGTTCCCATGAGCAGTTCTTC.

A word on this clonotype: A read error may produce the germline difference seen at one junction end. The chain recombines TRBV5-1 with TRBJ1-3; D possibly corresponds to TRBD1 (5 bases). Germline V gene sequence: CDR1 SGHRS, CDR2 YFSETQ. The CDR3 extends over 15 amino acids. The CDR3 region is CASGLAGGTGDTIYF. CDR3 nucleotide sequence: TGCGCCAGCGGCTTGGCCGGAGGGACTGGAGACACCATATATTTT.

V is TRBV30 and J is TRBJ2-1; 10 bases line up with TRBD2. V was clipped by 5 bases and J by 2 bases; unmatched bases: 9. The CDR3 is made up of 16 amino acids. Per germline, CDR1 GTSNPN and CDR2 SVGIG (reference sequence). CDR3 loop: CAWADHGTSAYNEQFF. The CDR3 DNA follows: TGTGCCTGGGCCGACCACGGGACTAGCGCCTACAATGAGCAGTTCTTC.

This clonotype appeared many times. The CDR3 DNA follows: TGTGCCAGCAGGGACCCAACTAACTATGGCTACACCTTC. It encodes CASRDPTNYGYTF. The chain joins TRBV28 to TRBJ1-2; D unclear. V was cut by 6 bases and J by 0 bases, with 8 bases left in between. This CDR3 contains 13 residues. Germline CDR1 and CDR2: MDHEN and SYDVKM.

This clonotype was picked up a small number of times. Being one base from a much bigger clone, this may be a read error. This sequence joins TRBV7-8 and TRBJ2-7; no definite D call. The CDR3 length is 13 residues. Germline loops: CDR1 SGHVS, CDR2 FQNEAQ. The CDR3 sequence is CASNLVDVDEQYF. Written as DNA, the CDR3 is TGTGCCAGCAACTTAGTCGACGTCGACGAGCAGTACTTC.

This clonotype occurred many times. The chain combines TRBV6-5 with TRBJ1-2, with 7 bases fitting TRBD1. The germline gives CDR1 MNHEY, CDR2 SVGAGI. There are 13 residues in the CDR3. V was pared by 1 base and J by 6 bases, with 2 bases of the junction left unmatched. CDR3 protein: CASSYFQGDGYTF. DNA for the CDR3: TGTGCCAGCAGTTACTTCCAGGGGGATGGCTACACCTTC.